This is a list of T cell receptor beta chains from one sample in a study of T cell repertoires in cytomegalovirus infection. Via MiXCR, TCRdb re-called the reads, giving one row per CDR3 protein. This table holds 350,000 to 400,000 distinct CDR3 sequences, approximately 35% found once. These receptors have no identified antigens. The sequencing used cultured PBMCs, collected from culture after CMV antigen stimulation. These TCRs come from a human donor in good health (CMV status not recorded). Some clones in this sample may be carry-over from other donors' samples. CDR3s leave out the opening cysteine and the closing phenylalanine or tryptophan.

J gene	V gene	CDR3 protein
TRBJ2-7	TRBV9	ASSGATGGISSYEQY
TRBJ2-1	TRBV12-3/TRBV12-4	ASRTSPGLEQF
TRBJ2-1	TRBV7-2	ALDRTSGSEQF
TRBJ2-5	TRBV27	ASSPRSGRRETQY
TRBJ2-1	TRBV20-1	SVFSLQFSYNEQF
TRBJ2-5	TRBV7-8	ASSLVSHAGETQY
TRBJ2-5	TRBV20-1	SAHTPGQGQETQY
TRBJ2-1	TRBV6-6	ASSYSKGEQF
TRBJ1-5	TRBV12-3/TRBV12-4	ASRGDRGLYSNQPQH
TRBJ2-7	TRBV7-2	ASREAGTGAYEQY
TRBJ2-5	TRBV4-1	ASSRIQGQETQY
TRBJ2-3	TRBV5-4	ASSRPGLAGVGDTQY
TRBJ2-5	TRBV29-1	SVGETQY
TRBJ2-5	TRBV7-2	ASSSLREGRETQY
TRBJ2-7	TRBV6-6	ASNIRQGLESYEQY
TRBJ1-6	TRBV7-9	ASSLSDYNSPLH
TRBJ1-4	TRBV7-2	ASSLAGQVGEKLF
TRBJ1-1	TRBV12-5	ASGLDRGRYTEAF
TRBJ2-5	TRBV9	ASSFTSGRLETQY
TRBJ2-4	TRBV27	ASSLEGGITKNIQY
TRBJ1-6	TRBV7-8	ASSLEGLGSPLH
TRBJ2-1	TRBV7-7	ASSLAGLGSNEQF
TRBJ1-1	TRBV4-3	ASTLSTSMNTEAF
TRBJ2-2	TRBV7-3	ASSFSRNTGELF
TRBJ1-5	TRBV18	ASSPGSGNQPQH
TRBJ2-3	TRBV11-2	ASSLFGLEGTQY
TRBJ1-1	TRBV6-2/TRBV6-3	ASSYGGWGTEAF
TRBJ2-1	TRBV19	ASKPSGTYNEQF
TRBJ2-7	TRBV29-1	SVEYTQGSSYEQY
TRBJ1-6	TRBV11-2	ASSLDRDSPLH
TRBJ2-7	TRBV20-1	SARDLGTSGYEQY
TRBJ2-3	TRBV30	AWSVGGGTDTQY
TRBJ1-5	TRBV12-3/TRBV12-4	ASSRGQGGGQPQH
TRBJ2-3	TRBV27	ASSLRREGDTQY
TRBJ1-4	TRBV7-6	ASWGPARDEKLF
TRBJ2-1	TRBV12-5	ASGLVSGSTYNEQF
TRBJ2-1	TRBV7-8	ASSLPSAGGSDEQF
TRBJ2-1	TRBV29-1	SVADRGPSNEQF
TRBJ2-3	TRBV6-2/TRBV6-3	ASSLAAEVGDTQY
TRBJ2-1	TRBV7-9	ASSQAPGLAGSNEQF
TRBJ1-1	TRBV7-2	ASSLVGGRLNTEAF
TRBJ2-7	TRBV12-3/TRBV12-4	ASSVLALPYEQY
TRBJ2-1	TRBV12-3/TRBV12-4	ASSPNRGQVNEQF
TRBJ2-7	TRBV2	ASSEPLQPSFYEQY
TRBJ1-1	TRBV6-2/TRBV6-3	ASSPLSNTEAF
TRBJ2-1	TRBV6-1	ASKPTSDRNNEQF
TRBJ2-1	TRBV7-2	ASSPTTRTVGYNEQF
TRBJ2-7	TRBV20-1	SAPKGDEQY